The sequence of this TCR beta chain was determined in a study of blood T cell repertoires in COVID-19. Background on the study: The United States, Italy and Spain provided the acute and convalescent COVID-19 samples. T cells, B-cell-depleted T cells, or PBMCs supplied cDNA or gDNA.

This clone was detected only a few times. The germline V gene has CDR1 SEHNR and CDR2 FQNEAQ (reference sequence). This CDR3 comprises 12 residues. Trimming removed 7 bases from V and 3 bases from J, with 9 bases in between. The authors' processing: Reference gene primers were amplified, and this amplification served to estimate nucleated cell counts. The protocol was immunoSEQ multiplex PCR, while the TCRdb copy is restricted to in-frame clones and leaves out a portion. D and trimming were read from the DNA, whereas the V and J calls and clone size are those reported in that table. This table holds 59,000 or so clones, roughly 93% found once.

This clonotype originated in a human donor in a cohort sampled during active COVID-19. This chain links TRBV7-9 with TRBJ1-2; D is unresolved. Sequencing was carried out using peripheral blood. CDR3: CASTFGDYGYTF. CDR3 nucleotide sequence: TGTGCCAGCACCTTTGGAGACTATGGCTACACCTTC.